The T cell receptor beta chain described here comes from a study of technical replicates of blood from a handful of donors. TCRdb's table, derived via immunoSEQ multiplex PCR, lists solely in-frame clones and lacks some. The sample includes roughly 76,000 clones, around 85% of them seen just once. Germline lookup yields CDR1 MNHEY and CDR2 SVGAGI. This CDR3 contains 14 residues. V was pared by 5 bases and J by 1 base, with 12 bases between. The receptor comes from a human donor in good health. Some clones in this sample may be carry-over from other donors' samples. J is TRBJ2-7 and V is TRBV6-5; maybe TRBD2 (5 bases). The sequenced sample was PBMCs. DNA for the CDR3: TGTGCCAGCAGTGGAGGCCTGGCGTCCTACGAGCAGTACTTC. It specifies CASSGGLASYEQYF.